The TCR beta chain described here comes from a study of Ad26.COV2.S vaccination and SARS-CoV-2 variants. Study-level findings and limits: Breadth, reportedly substantial, characterized the spike-specific CD8+ and CD4+ T cell responses after vaccination.

Sequencing was performed with immunoSEQ multiplex PCR; in TCRdb, only in-frame clones are kept and a portion is missing. The sample yields 300,000 to 400,000 clones, around 86% seen once. Regarding this clone: The antigen is not known. This sample also contains other DNA sequences that code for the same CDR3.

The treatment is: 15 to 20 received Ad26.COV2.S at low or high dose, single or two shots; roughly five received placebo; per-sample allocation not given. On day 63 after the first injection, vaccine and placebo recipients gave samples. CDR1 is SGHRS and CDR2 is YFSETQ in the germline V gene. The CDR3 is 15 amino acids. Trimming pared 5 bases from V and 0 bases from J, leaving 12 bases between. The sequencing here drew on peripheral blood, taken in a trial of Ad26.COV2.S vaccine versus placebo. This receptor was taken from a person between 18 and 65 years old who received the Ad26.COV2.S COVID-19 vaccine or a placebo. The gene calls are TRBV5-1 and TRBJ1-3; D perhaps matches TRBD1 (6 bases). The CDR3 is CASRDTGYSGNTIYF. The CDR3 coding sequence is TGCGCCAGCAGAGACACAGGGTACTCTGGAAACACCATATATTTT.